This entry lists 3 T cell receptor beta chains sequenced from one sample in a study of T cell repertoires in cytomegalovirus infection. Which antigens these TCRs recognize remains unknown. MiXCR, applied by TCRdb to the reads, yields one record per CDR3 protein. The sample has 800,000 to 950,000 distinct CDR3 sequences; approximately 32% are singletons. The sequencing used cultured CD8+ T cells from PBMCs, collected from culture after CMV antigen stimulation. The source of these receptors is a human donor in good health (CMV status not recorded). Some clones in this sample may be carry-over from other donors' samples.

This clonotype was seen at least ten times. V usage is TRBV12-3 or TRBV12-4 and J usage is TRBJ1-1; no clear D. The CDR3 contains 13 residues. V was shortened by 8 bases and J by 5 bases, with 15 bases between the two germline ends. Here the CDR3 reads CASFTARGTEAFF. The CDR3 DNA reads TGTGCCAGCTTTACGGCCCGGGGTACTGAAGCTTTCTTT.

The V call is TRBV9, the J call TRBJ1-3; D is unresolved. Germline assignment: CDR1 SGDLS and CDR2 YYNGEE. V lost 3 bases, J lost 4 bases, and 5 bases lay in between. The CDR3 loop spans 12 amino acids. The CDR3 sequence: CASSEWGNTIYF. The CDR3 bases are TGTGCCAGCAGCGAGTGGGGAAACACCATATATTTT.

The V gene is TRBV7-9, the J gene TRBJ1-1; D unclear. CDR1 is SEHNR and CDR2 is FQNEAQ in the germline V gene (reference sequence). The CDR3 spans 12 residues. Trimming left V 5 bases short and J 5 bases short, with 9 bases between. As DNA, the CDR3 is TGTGCCAGCAGCCAGATCTTGACTGAAGCTTTCTTT. The encoded protein is CASSQILTEAFF.